What follows are 4 T cell receptor beta chains derived from one specimen sequenced in a study of blood T cell repertoires in COVID-19. The data were produced by immunoSEQ multiplex PCR, yet TCRdb's version contains in-frame clones alone and is incomplete. The sample contains some 460,000 clones, around nine tenths of which appear only once. The specimen sequenced was PBMCs or T cells enriched from blood (not recorded which). The origin of the receptors is a woman younger than 35 with acute COVID-19.

The gene calls are TRBV6-1 and TRBJ2-1, with 9 bases matching TRBD2. The V gene end was trimmed by 2 bases and the J gene end by 7 bases; junction bases not matched to a gene: 6. The CDR3 length is 15 residues. The germline V gene has CDR1 MNHNS and CDR2 SASEGT. The CDR3 reads CASSERSGSRNEQFF. Here the CDR3 DNA reads TGTGCCAGCAGTGAACGTAGCGGGAGTCGTAATGAGCAGTTCTTC.

V usage is TRBV24-1 and J usage is TRBJ1-5; TRBD1 aligns across 9 bases. The trim removed 3 bases at V and 3 bases at J, leaving 5 bases unmatched. Germline V gives CDR1 KGHDR, CDR2 SFDVKD. The CDR3 is made up of 16 amino acids. CDR3 sequence: CATSDTGTGINQPQHF. The CDR3 DNA follows: TGTGCCACCAGTGATACCGGGACAGGGATCAATCAGCCCCAGCATTTT.

V gene TRBV5-4 combines with J gene TRBJ2-7; D is perhaps TRBD1 (6 bases). Trimming removed 0 bases at V and 1 base at J, with 11 bases between. Germline-derived CDR1 and CDR2 are SGHNT and YYREEE (reference sequence). CDR3 length: 15 residues. CDR3 residues: CASSLVGTNSYEQYF. The CDR3 nucleotides read TGTGCCAGCAGCTTGGTTGGGACAAATTCCTACGAGCAGTACTTC. Full variable domain (remainder filled in from reference TRBV5-4 and TRBJ2-7): ETGVTQSPTHLIKTRGQQVTLRCSSQSGHNTVSWYQQALGQGPQFIFQYYREEENGRGNFPPRFSGLQFPNYSSELNVNALELDDSALYLCASSLVGTNSYEQYFGPGTRLTVT.

The V and J genes are TRBV27 and TRBJ2-1, with D perhaps TRBD2 (5 bases). Germline V gene lookup returns CDR1 MNHEY and CDR2 SMNVEV (reference sequence). Trimming removed 7 bases at V and 3 bases at J, with 16 bases between. CDR3 length equals 15 residues. CDR3 region: CASKPRASIYNEQFF. CDR3 nucleotides: TGTGCCAGCAAACCCCGGGCTAGCATCTACAATGAGCAGTTCTTC.